Sequencing of this T cell receptor (beta chain) was carried out in a study of T cells in Graves' hyperthyroidism and ophthalmopathy. Across the whole study: Specimen type is peripheral blood, collected at initial diagnosis prior to any treatment. Study findings and constraints: Most thyroid clonotypes with frequency above 0.001 were detected in blood.

This clonotype showed up many times. Its antigen is not identified. Researchers amplified the TCR beta CDR3 regions from RNA transcripts. The TCR CDR3 first-round RT-PCR relied on the HTBI primer set. TCRdb re-analysed the multiplex PCR reads in MiXCR, keeping a single row per CDR3 protein. The sample has about 640,000 distinct CDR3 sequences, about a fifth seen once; the top ten hold 34%. This TCR was sampled from a man aged 25 to 40 with Graves' ophthalmopathy. Sequenced sample: blood.

The CDR3 DNA sequence: TGTGCCAGCAGGTCTAGGGTGAGAAGCACAGATACGCAGTATTTT. Amino acids: CASRSRVRSTDTQYF. The chain links TRBV2 to TRBJ2-3; D remains unclear. The CDR3 has 15 amino acids. The V gene lost 6 bases and the J gene lost 0 bases, with 13 bases spanning the gap. CDR1 and CDR2 from the germline V gene are SNHLY and FYNNEI.